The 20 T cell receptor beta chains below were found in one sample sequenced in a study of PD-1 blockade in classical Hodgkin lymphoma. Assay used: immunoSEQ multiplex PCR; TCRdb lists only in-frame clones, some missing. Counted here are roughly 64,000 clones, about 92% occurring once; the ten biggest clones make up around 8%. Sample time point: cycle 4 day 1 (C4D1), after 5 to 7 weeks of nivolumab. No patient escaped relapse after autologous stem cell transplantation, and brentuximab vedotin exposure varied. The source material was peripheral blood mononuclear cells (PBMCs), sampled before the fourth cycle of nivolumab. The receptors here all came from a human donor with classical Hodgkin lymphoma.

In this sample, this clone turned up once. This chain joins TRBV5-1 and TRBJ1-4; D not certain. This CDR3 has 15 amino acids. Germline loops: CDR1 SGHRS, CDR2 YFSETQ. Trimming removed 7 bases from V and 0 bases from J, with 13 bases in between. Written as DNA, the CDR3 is TGCGCCAGCCCCCCACAGTATGCAACTAATGAAAAACTGTTTTTT. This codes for CASPPQYATNEKLFF. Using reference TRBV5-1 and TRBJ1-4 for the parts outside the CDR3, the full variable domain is KAGVTQTPRYLIKTRGQQVTLSCSPISGHRSVSWYQQTPGQGLQFLFEYFSETQRNKGNFPGRFSGRQFSNSRSEMNVSTLELGDSALYLCASPPQYATNEKLFFGSGTQLSVL.

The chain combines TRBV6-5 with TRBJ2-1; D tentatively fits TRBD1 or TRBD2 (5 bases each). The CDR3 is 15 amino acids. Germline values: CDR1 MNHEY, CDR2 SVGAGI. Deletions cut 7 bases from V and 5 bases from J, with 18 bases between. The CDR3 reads CASTPPQGPHNEQFF. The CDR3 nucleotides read TGTGCCAGCACCCCCCCGCAGGGACCCCACAATGAGCAGTTCTTC.

The CDR3 here is CASSVLPGQGAHEQYF. The DNA for the CDR3 is TGCGCCAGCAGCGTTCTTCCGGGACAGGGGGCCCACGAGCAGTACTTC. V is TRBV4-1 and J is TRBJ2-7, with TRBD1 matching 12 bases. The CDR3 length is 16 residues. With 5 bases clipped from V and 5 bases from J, the junction kept 10 bases outside the gene matches. Germline V gives CDR1 MGHRA, CDR2 YSYEKL.

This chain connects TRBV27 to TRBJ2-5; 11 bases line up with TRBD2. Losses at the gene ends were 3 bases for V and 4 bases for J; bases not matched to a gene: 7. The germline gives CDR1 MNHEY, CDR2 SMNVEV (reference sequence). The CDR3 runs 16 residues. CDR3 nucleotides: TGTGCCAGCAGTTTGGGGGGACTAGCGGTGGGAGAGACCCAGTACTTC. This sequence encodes CASSLGGLAVGETQYF.

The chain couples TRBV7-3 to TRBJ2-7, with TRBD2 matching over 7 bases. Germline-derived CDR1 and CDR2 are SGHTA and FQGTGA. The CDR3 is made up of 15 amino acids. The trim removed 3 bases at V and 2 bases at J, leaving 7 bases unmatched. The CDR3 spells CASSFQGGAAYEQYF. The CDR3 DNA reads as TGTGCCAGCAGCTTCCAGGGAGGGGCCGCCTACGAGCAGTACTTC.

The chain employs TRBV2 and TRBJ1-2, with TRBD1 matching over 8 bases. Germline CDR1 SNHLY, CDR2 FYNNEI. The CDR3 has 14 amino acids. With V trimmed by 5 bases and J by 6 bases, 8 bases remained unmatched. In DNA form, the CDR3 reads TGTGCCAGCAGTACCTACGGACAGGGAGATGGCTACACCTTC. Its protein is CASSTYGQGDGYTF.

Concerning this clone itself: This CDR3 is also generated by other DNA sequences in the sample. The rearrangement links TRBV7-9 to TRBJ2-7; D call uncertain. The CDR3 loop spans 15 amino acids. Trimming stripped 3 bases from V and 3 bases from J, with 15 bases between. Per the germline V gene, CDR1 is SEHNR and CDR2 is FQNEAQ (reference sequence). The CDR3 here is CASSLPAGGYYEQYF. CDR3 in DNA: TGTGCCAGCAGCTTGCCGGCCGGCGGCTACTACGAGCAGTACTTC.

CDR3 in amino acids: CSVVPFRVRQVLTRGTEAFF. Written as DNA, the CDR3 is TGCAGCGTTGTCCCCTTCAGGGTAAGACAAGTACTCACCCGGGGGACTGAAGCTTTCTTT. This sequence joins TRBV29-1 and TRBJ1-1, with D possibly TRBD1 on 5 matching bases. Trimming took 4 bases from V and 5 from J, leaving 35 bases between them. Germline V CDR1 and CDR2: SQVTM, ANQGSEA. The CDR3 covers 20 residues.

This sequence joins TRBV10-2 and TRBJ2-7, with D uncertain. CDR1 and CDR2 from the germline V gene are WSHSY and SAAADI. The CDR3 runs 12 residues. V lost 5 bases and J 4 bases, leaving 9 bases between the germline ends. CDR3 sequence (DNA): TGCGCCAGCAGTCAGACCCGTTACGAGCAGTACTTC. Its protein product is CASSQTRYEQYF.

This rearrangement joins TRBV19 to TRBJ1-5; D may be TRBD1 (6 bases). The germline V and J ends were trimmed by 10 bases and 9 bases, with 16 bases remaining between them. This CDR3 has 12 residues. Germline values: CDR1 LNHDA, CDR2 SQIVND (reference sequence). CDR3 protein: CATANIQGPQHF. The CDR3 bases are TGTGCCACCGCAAATATACAGGGGCCCCAGCATTTT.

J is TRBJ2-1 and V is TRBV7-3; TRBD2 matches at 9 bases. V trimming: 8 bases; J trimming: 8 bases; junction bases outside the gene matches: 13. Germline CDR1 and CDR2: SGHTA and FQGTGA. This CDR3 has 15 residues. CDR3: CASGPRAGGWDEQFF. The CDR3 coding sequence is TGTGCCAGCGGACCCCGCGCGGGAGGGTGGGATGAGCAGTTCTTC.

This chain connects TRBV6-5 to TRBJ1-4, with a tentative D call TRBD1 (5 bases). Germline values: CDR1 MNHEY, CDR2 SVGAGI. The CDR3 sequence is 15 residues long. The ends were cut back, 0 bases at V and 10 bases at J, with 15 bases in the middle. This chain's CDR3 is CASSYSRQGKGKLFF. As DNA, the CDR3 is TGTGCCAGCAGTTACTCGCGGCAGGGAAAGGGAAAACTGTTTTTT.

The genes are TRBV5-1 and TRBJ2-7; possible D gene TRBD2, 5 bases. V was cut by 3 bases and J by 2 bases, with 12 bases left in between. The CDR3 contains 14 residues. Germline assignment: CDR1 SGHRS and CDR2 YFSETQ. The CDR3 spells CASSWTAGAYEQYF. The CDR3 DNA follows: TGCGCCAGCAGCTGGACCGCCGGGGCCTACGAGCAGTACTTC.

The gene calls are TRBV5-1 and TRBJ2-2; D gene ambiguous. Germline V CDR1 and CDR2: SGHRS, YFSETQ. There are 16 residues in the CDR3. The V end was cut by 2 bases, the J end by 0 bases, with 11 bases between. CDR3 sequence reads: CASSFPGVANTGELFF. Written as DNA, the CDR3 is TGCGCCAGCAGCTTCCCCGGAGTCGCGAACACCGGGGAGCTGTTTTTT.

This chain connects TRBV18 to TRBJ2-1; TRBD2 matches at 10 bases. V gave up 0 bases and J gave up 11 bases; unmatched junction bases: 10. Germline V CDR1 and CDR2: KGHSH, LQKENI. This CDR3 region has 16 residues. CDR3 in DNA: TGTGCCAGCTCACCACCGGCCTCTGGGACTAGCGCACAGCAGTTCTTC. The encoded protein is CASSPPASGTSAQQFF.

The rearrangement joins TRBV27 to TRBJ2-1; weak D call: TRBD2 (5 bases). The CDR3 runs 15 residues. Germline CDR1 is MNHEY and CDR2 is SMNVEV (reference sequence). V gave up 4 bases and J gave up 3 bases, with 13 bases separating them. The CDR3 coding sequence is TGTGCCAGCAGTTCTAGCCCAAGATTCTACAATGAGCAGTTCTTC. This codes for CASSSSPRFYNEQFF.

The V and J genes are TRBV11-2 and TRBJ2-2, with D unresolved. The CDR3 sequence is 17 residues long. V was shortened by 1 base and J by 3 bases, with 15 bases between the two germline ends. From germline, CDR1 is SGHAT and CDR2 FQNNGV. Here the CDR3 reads CASSLGRSGWDTGELFF. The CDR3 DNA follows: TGTGCCAGCAGCTTAGGGCGTAGTGGGTGGGACACCGGGGAGCTGTTTTTT.

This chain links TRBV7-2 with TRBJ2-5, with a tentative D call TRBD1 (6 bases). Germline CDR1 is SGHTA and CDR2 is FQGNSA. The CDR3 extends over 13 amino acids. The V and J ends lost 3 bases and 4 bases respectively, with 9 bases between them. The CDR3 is CASSFDRRETQYF. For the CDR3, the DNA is TGTGCCAGCAGCTTCGACAGGAGAGAGACCCAGTACTTC.

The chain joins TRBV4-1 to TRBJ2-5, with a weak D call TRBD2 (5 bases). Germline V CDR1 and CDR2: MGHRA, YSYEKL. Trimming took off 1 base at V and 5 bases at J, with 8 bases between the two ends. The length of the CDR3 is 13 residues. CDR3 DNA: TGCGCCAGCAGCCAAGTAATAGCGGAGACCCAGTACTTC. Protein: CASSQVIAETQYF.

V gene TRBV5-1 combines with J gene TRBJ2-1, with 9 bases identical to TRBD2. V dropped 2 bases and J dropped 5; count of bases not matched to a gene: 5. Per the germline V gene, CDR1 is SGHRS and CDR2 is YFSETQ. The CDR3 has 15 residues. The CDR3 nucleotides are TGCGCCAGCAGCTTAATAGCGGGGGCCCACAATGAGCAGTTCTTC. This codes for CASSLIAGAHNEQFF.